This T cell receptor beta chain was profiled in a study of T cell responses to AZD1222 COVID-19 vaccine. The table lists this clone with a count of one. Its antigen is unknown. Findings and limits, study-wide: Spike as a whole was targeted by vaccine-associated CD4 TCRs, dominant at 160-218 and 743-854. Donors, mostly white British, included more females; clonal diversity was possibly underestimated.

Profiled with immunoSEQ multiplex PCR; TCRdb holds only in-frame clones, not every one. The repertoire includes 95,000 or so clones, just under 90% of them detected once, and approximately 3% sits in the top ten. Sample: peripheral blood, taken on day 0 of MenACWY control vaccination. This clonotype was obtained from an adult in good health.

CDR3 sequence: CASRSGTPNGYTF. CDR3 bases: TGCGCCAGCAGGAGCGGGACCCCTAATGGCTACACCTTC. The chain carries TRBV5-1 and TRBJ1-2; D possibly corresponds to TRBD1 (5 bases). This CDR3 contains 13 residues. Looked up from germline, CDR1 is SGHRS and CDR2 is YFSETQ. Deletions cut 5 bases from V and 6 bases from J, with 14 bases between.